The 24 T cell receptor beta chains in this list originate from one sample, sequenced in a study of T cell repertoires in ileal Crohn's disease. The data were produced by immunoSEQ multiplex PCR, yet TCRdb's version contains in-frame clones alone and is incomplete. The table shows approximately 27,000 clones, with roughly 81% occurring only once. The sample taken for sequencing was ileal tissue. The receptor set was obtained from an adult with Crohn's disease.

This chain uses TRBV4-3 with TRBJ2-7; TRBD2 matches at 8 bases. Germline-derived CDR1 and CDR2 are LGHNA and YSLEER. The CDR3 extends over 18 amino acids. The junction had 16 bases not matched to a gene; V was cut back by 5 bases and J by 1 base. CDR3 residues: CASSGRLSGGKPSYEQYF. The CDR3 nucleotides read TGCGCCAGCAGCGGACGACTAAGCGGGGGAAAACCTTCCTACGAGCAGTACTTC.

This clone was seen a single time. This rearrangement joins TRBV27 to TRBJ2-2; TRBD2 might be the D (6 bases). The CDR3 is 14 residues long. The germline CDR1 and CDR2 sequences are MNHEY and SMNVEV (reference sequence). V was clipped by 6 bases and J by 5 bases, with 13 bases between them. Here the CDR3 reads CASSPDGGTGELFF. In DNA form, the CDR3 reads TGTGCCAGCAGCCCCGATGGGGGGACCGGGGAGCTGTTTTTT.

The J gene is TRBJ1-6, the V gene TRBV6-6, with 8 bases identical to TRBD1. The CDR3 runs to 15 residues. CDR1 and CDR2 from the germline V gene are MNHNY and SVGAGI (reference sequence). Trimming cost V 8 bases and J 10 bases; bases outside gene matches: 13. CDR3 DNA sequence: TGTGCCAGCCGGGACAGGCTGGAAAATGACTCACCCCTCCACTTT. Its translation: CASRDRLENDSPLHF.

This clone was recorded a few times. V is TRBV15 and J is TRBJ2-1; D is undetermined. This CDR3 spans 12 amino acids. Germline values: CDR1 LNHNV, CDR2 YYDKDF (reference sequence). Trimming took 1 base from V and 8 from J, leaving 6 bases between them. The CDR3 nucleotides are TGTGCCACCAGCAGAGCCCCGGATGAGCAGTTCTTC. It specifies CATSRAPDEQFF.

V usage is TRBV2 and J usage is TRBJ1-5; 7 nucleotides match TRBD1. Germline loops: CDR1 SNHLY, CDR2 FYNNEI. Germline trimming cut 6 bases from V and 4 bases from J; bases unmatched to any gene: 12. This CDR3 is 16 amino acids long. Here the CDR3 reads CASSLGTAKVNQPQHF. For the CDR3, the DNA is TGTGCCAGCAGCCTCGGGACAGCAAAGGTTAATCAGCCCCAGCATTTT.

The V and J genes are TRBV7-9 and TRBJ1-2; perhaps TRBD1 as D (5 bases). CDR3 size: 13 residues. Deletions cut 5 bases from V and 2 bases from J, with 9 bases between. Germline CDR1 is SEHNR and CDR2 is FQNEAQ (reference sequence). The CDR3 loop reads CASSRDSNYGYTF. The CDR3 coding sequence is TGTGCCAGCAGCCGCGACAGCAACTATGGCTACACCTTC.

The V and J genes are TRBV19 and TRBJ2-7; maybe TRBD1 (6 bases). The germline V gene has CDR1 LNHDA and CDR2 SQIVND (reference sequence). This CDR3 is built from 13 residues. V lost 5 bases and J lost 2, with 10 bases in between. The CDR3 coding sequence is TGTGCCAGTAGTTGGACAGTGACCTACGAGCAGTACTTC. Protein: CASSWTVTYEQYF. The entire variable domain, with the rest obtained from reference TRBV19 and TRBJ2-7, is as follows: DGGITQSPKYLFRKEGQNVTLSCEQNLNHDAMYWYRQDPGQGLRLIYYSQIVNDFQKGDIAEGYSVSREKKESFPLTVTSAQKNPTAFYLCASSWTVTYEQYFGPGTRLTVT.

The V gene is TRBV2, the J gene TRBJ2-5, with a weak D call TRBD2 (6 bases). This CDR3 is built from 12 residues. Germline assignment: CDR1 SNHLY and CDR2 FYNNEI. Trimming stripped 4 bases from V and 7 bases from J, with 10 bases between. The CDR3 protein is CASSGEDWTQYF. Written as DNA, the CDR3 is TGTGCCAGCAGTGGGGAGGATTGGACCCAGTACTTC.

The rearrangement uses TRBV9 and TRBJ2-2; possibly TRBD2 for D (5 bases). V lost 4 bases and J lost 1, with 11 bases in between. Germline V CDR1 and CDR2: SGDLS, YYNGEE. The CDR3 sequence is 15 residues long. CDR3 coding DNA: TGTGCCAGCAGCACTTTGAGCGGGAACACCGGGGAGCTGTTTTTT. The encoded protein is CASSTLSGNTGELFF.

This chain uses TRBV5-1 with TRBJ2-5, with D maybe TRBD1 (5 bases). Per the germline V gene, CDR1 is SGHRS and CDR2 is YFSETQ. The CDR3 spans 14 residues. Trimming cost V 1 base and J 1 base, with 8 bases left between them. Here the CDR3 DNA reads TGCGCCAGCAGCTTGAGTGACAGCCAAGAGACCCAGTACTTC. Encoded protein: CASSLSDSQETQYF.

The chain carries TRBV9 and TRBJ1-2, with no clear D. Germline assignment: CDR1 SGDLS and CDR2 YYNGEE. This CDR3 region has 14 residues. With 5 bases removed from V and 5 bases from J, the gap between germline ends came to 16 bases. The chain's CDR3 is CASSEALQAYGYTF. The CDR3 DNA reads as TGTGCCAGCAGTGAGGCACTTCAAGCGTATGGCTACACCTTC.

In DNA, the CDR3 is TGTGCCAGCAGCCTCCCACTAGCGGGGGTAACAGATACGCAGTATTTT. Residues: CASSLPLAGVTDTQYF. This chain joins TRBV5-6 and TRBJ2-3; 11 bases align to TRBD2. The CDR3 has 16 residues. Trimming took 4 bases from V and 3 from J; bases not matched to a gene: 7. Germline lookup yields CDR1 SGHDT and CDR2 YYEEEE.

The CDR3: CASSPFAVTGGSYEQYF. In DNA form, the CDR3 reads TGTGCCAGCAGCCCATTCGCGGTGACAGGGGGCTCCTACGAGCAGTACTTC. This chain joins TRBV13 and TRBJ2-7, with 9 bases fitting TRBD1. Germline CDR1 and CDR2: PRHDT and FYEKMQ (reference sequence). The CDR3 loop spans 17 amino acids. After removal of 5 bases from V and 0 bases from J, the junction contained 11 bases not matched to a gene.

The V gene is TRBV4-2, the J gene TRBJ1-2, with D perhaps TRBD1 (5 bases). The CDR3 totals 12 residues. The V gene's germline CDR1 is LGHNA and CDR2 YNFKEQ. V lost 5 bases to trimming and J lost 13 bases, with 17 bases between them. The CDR3 loop reads CASSGWGELGTF. The CDR3 DNA reads as TGTGCCAGCAGCGGATGGGGGGAATTGGGCACCTTC.

The chain combines TRBV7-8 with TRBJ1-2, with no clear D. The V gene lost 0 bases and the J gene lost 12 bases, with 11 bases spanning the gap. The V gene's germline CDR1 is SGHVS and CDR2 FQNEAQ. The CDR3 has 12 amino acids. In DNA, the CDR3 is TGTGCCAGCAGCTTAGCCCTATCTGGGCACACCTTC. Translation: CASSLALSGHTF.

The gene calls are TRBV6-1 and TRBJ2-3; TRBD1 might be the D (5 bases). Looked up from germline, CDR1 is MNHNS and CDR2 is SASEGT. The V end was cut by 1 base, the J end by 4 bases, with 9 bases between. The CDR3 runs to 14 residues. The CDR3 nucleotides are TGTGCCAGCAGTGAAGGCAGGGCCGCAGATACGCAGTATTTT. It yields the protein CASSEGRAADTQYF.

The chain employs TRBV7-8 and TRBJ1-1; tentatively, D is TRBD1 (5 bases). This CDR3 region has 15 residues. Germline lookup yields CDR1 SGHVS and CDR2 FQNEAQ. V was trimmed by 1 base and J by 4 bases, leaving 13 bases between them. DNA for the CDR3: TGTGCCAGCAGCTTAGGGCCAGGGAGGGGCACTGAAGCTTTCTTT. Encoded protein: CASSLGPGRGTEAFF. Supplemented by reference TRBV7-8 and TRBJ1-1, the full variable domain reads GAGVSQSPRYKVAKRGQDVALRCDPISGHVSLFWYQQALGQGPEFLTYFQNEAQLDKSGLPSDRFFAERPEGSVSTLKIQRTQQEDSAVYLCASSLGPGRGTEAFFGQGTRLTVV.

This clone appeared a few times. V usage is TRBV10-3 and J usage is TRBJ1-4; weak D call: TRBD1 (5 bases). Per the germline V gene, CDR1 is ENHRY and CDR2 is SYGVKD. The CDR3 length is 14 residues. V was cut by 3 bases and J by 13 bases, with 18 bases left in between. The DNA for the CDR3 is TGTGCCATCAGTGATAAAGACGGAGCGGGACGACTGTTTTTT. It translates to CAISDKDGAGRLFF.

The genes are TRBV9 and TRBJ1-2; D unclear. CDR1 and CDR2 (germline): SGDLS, YYNGEE. The germline V and J ends were trimmed by 0 bases and 0 bases, with 12 bases remaining between them. CDR3 length: 16 amino acids. The CDR3 here is CASSVGSGRANYGYTF. DNA of the CDR3: TGTGCCAGCAGCGTAGGATCGGGAAGGGCTAACTATGGCTACACCTTC.

The chain couples TRBV5-4 to TRBJ2-5; 7 positions agree with TRBD2. The CDR3 loop spans 13 amino acids. The V gene's germline CDR1 is SGHNT and CDR2 YYREEE (reference sequence). V shed 1 base and J 6 bases; nucleotides not matched to a gene: 3. The CDR3: CASSLSLAQTQYF. CDR3 coding DNA: TGTGCCAGCAGCTTGTCACTAGCGCAGACCCAGTACTTC.

This clone was seen a handful of times. This chain links TRBV11-2 with TRBJ2-6, with D maybe TRBD1 (6 bases). Trimming pared 5 bases from V and 1 base from J, leaving 9 bases between. The germline V gene encodes CDR1 SGHAT and CDR2 FQNNGV. The CDR3 loop spans 15 amino acids. The CDR3 nucleotides read TGTGCCAGCAGCCGACAGGTGTCTGGGGCCAACGTCCTGACTTTC. It translates to CASSRQVSGANVLTF.

The CDR3 loop is CASSPSDTRGYTF. The CDR3 DNA follows: TGTGCCAGCTCACCATCGGACACGCGAGGCTACACCTTC. This chain connects TRBV18 to TRBJ1-2; D might be TRBD1 (5 bases). The V gene's germline CDR1 is KGHSH and CDR2 LQKENI. The germline V and J ends were trimmed by 2 bases and 8 bases, with 12 bases remaining between them. CDR3 length: 13 residues.

The chain recombines TRBV7-2 with TRBJ2-7; weak D call: TRBD2 (5 bases). Germline lookup yields CDR1 SGHTA and CDR2 FQGNSA. Trimming stripped 5 bases from V and 1 base from J, with 12 bases between. The CDR3 runs to 14 residues. CDR3 nucleotide sequence: TGTGCCAGCAGCCCGATCCGGGATTCCTACGAGCAGTACTTC. Encoded protein: CASSPIRDSYEQYF.

Concerning this clone: One junction end disagrees with the germline gene, perhaps due to a read error. CDR3 amino acids: CASSSKGDGATGELFF. In DNA form, the CDR3 reads TGTGCTAGCAGCTCAAAGGGGGACGGCGCCACCGGGGAGCTGTTTTTT. The genes are TRBV7-7 and TRBJ2-2, with a possible D match to TRBD1 (6 bases). The CDR3 totals 16 residues. Germline lookup yields CDR1 SSHAT and CDR2 FNYEAQ (reference sequence).